Below, one T cell receptor beta chain is given with its context. Stage II-IVA oral cavity squamous cell carcinoma was new and untreated by systemic or radiation therapy. These data belong to a study of neoadjuvant anti-PD-1 for oral cavity cancer. Produced via immunoSEQ multiplex PCR; TCRdb's table is partial and in-frame only. The sample gives 55,000 to 75,000 clones, around four fifths of which show up once; approximately 2.8% is in the top ten. The V gene's germline CDR1 is ENHRY and CDR2 SYGVKD. Between the trimmed V and J ends, which lost 2 bases and 7 bases, there was a span of 9 bases. The CDR3 is 12 amino acids.

Sequences were derived from PBMCs, sampled before nivolumab (anti-PD-1) treatment. The chain has TRBV10-3 and TRBJ2-7, with D tentatively TRBD1 (6 bases). The TCR comes from a person aged 40-85 years with oral cavity squamous cell carcinoma. The CDR3 here is CAISEGQMEQYF. The CDR3 DNA reads as TGTGCCATCAGTGAGGGACAGATGGAGCAGTACTTC.